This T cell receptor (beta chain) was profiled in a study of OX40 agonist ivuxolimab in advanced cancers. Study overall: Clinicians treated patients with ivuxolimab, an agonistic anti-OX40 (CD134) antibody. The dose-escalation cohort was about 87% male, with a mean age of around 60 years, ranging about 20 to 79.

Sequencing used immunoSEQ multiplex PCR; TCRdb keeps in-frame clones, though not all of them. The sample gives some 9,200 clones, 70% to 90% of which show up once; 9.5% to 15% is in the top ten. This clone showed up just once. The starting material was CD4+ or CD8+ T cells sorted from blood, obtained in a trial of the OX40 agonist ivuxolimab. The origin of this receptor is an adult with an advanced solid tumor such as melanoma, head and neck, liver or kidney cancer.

The CDR3: CASSPNGVSGVQETQYF. The CDR3 bases are TGTGCCAGCAGTCCGAATGGGGTTAGCGGGGTCCAAGAGACCCAGTACTTC. This rearrangement joins TRBV27 to TRBJ2-5, with 8 bases identical to TRBD2. CDR1 MNHEY and CDR2 SMNVEV come from the germline V gene (reference sequence). This CDR3 contains 17 residues. V lost 5 bases, J lost 1 base, and 12 bases stayed unmatched.